Below, 32 T cell receptor beta chains from the same sample are listed, as sequenced in a study of response to subunit inactivated influenza vaccine. TCRdb processed the RT-PCR reads anew with MiXCR; each CDR3 protein has one entry. The top ten clones hold 11% of a sample with approximately 500,000 distinct CDR3 sequences, around 13% of them seen once. This sample comprised PBMCs from blood, obtained approximately 13 days after vaccination. These receptors all stem from a man aged 45-60 years who received an inactivated influenza vaccine.

This clonotype was seen a handful of times. This chain connects TRBV20-1 to TRBJ1-2; maybe TRBD1 (6 bases). This CDR3 region has 13 residues. V lost 3 bases to trimming and J lost 4 bases, with 12 bases between them. CDR1 and CDR2 (germline): DFQATT, SNEGSKA (reference sequence). The CDR3, as DNA: TGCAGTGCTAGGCCCGGGACACTCTATGGCTACACCTTC. It codes for CSARPGTLYGYTF.

This clonotype was seen more than once but under ten times. The V gene is TRBV29-1, the J gene TRBJ2-5, with TRBD2 matching 10 bases. V shed 7 bases and J 4 bases; nucleotides not matched to a gene: 15. Germline V gives CDR1 SQVTM, CDR2 ANQGSEA. This CDR3 comprises 16 residues. The CDR3: CSASHKREGPRETQYF. The CDR3 nucleotides are TGCAGCGCGTCGCATAAGCGGGAGGGCCCTCGAGAGACCCAGTACTTC.

This clonotype occurred a few times. The rearrangement uses TRBV6-2 or TRBV6-3 and TRBJ2-3, with TRBD2 as a possible D gene (6 bases). There are 15 residues in the CDR3. Germline CDR1 is MNHEY and CDR2 is SVGEGT. V lost 1 base and J lost 5, with 13 bases in between. Here the CDR3 reads CASSYFGSSVDTQYF. The CDR3, as DNA: TGTGCCAGCAGTTACTTCGGGAGTTCGGTAGATACGCAGTATTTT.

This clonotype has just a few counts. The V call is TRBV5-1, the J call TRBJ2-2, with 7 bases fitting TRBD1. Germline values: CDR1 SGHRS, CDR2 YFSETQ. This CDR3 has 16 residues. Trimming at V came to 1 base and at J to 1 base, leaving 4 bases not matched to a gene. Written as DNA, the CDR3 is TGCGCCAGCAGCTTGATCGGGACAGAGAACACCGGGGAGCTGTTTTTT. It encodes CASSLIGTENTGELFF.

This clonotype was detected many times. This chain joins TRBV5-1 and TRBJ2-3; D remains ambiguous. The CDR3 spans 14 residues. The germline V gene encodes CDR1 SGHRS and CDR2 YFSETQ. V was clipped by 2 bases and J by 5 bases, with 12 bases between them. The CDR3 here is CASSFVASEDTQYF. Here the CDR3 DNA reads TGCGCCAGCAGCTTTGTCGCCAGTGAAGATACGCAGTATTTT.

This chain links TRBV5-1 with TRBJ2-4; D possibly corresponds to TRBD2 (6 bases). Trimming pared 0 bases from V and 6 bases from J, leaving 10 bases between. The CDR3 extends over 14 amino acids. Per the germline V gene, CDR1 is SGHRS and CDR2 is YFSETQ. CDR3 sequence: CASSLEGGRNIQYF. The CDR3 DNA sequence: TGCGCCAGCAGCTTGGAAGGAGGGAGAAACATTCAGTACTTC.

V and J are TRBV12-3 or TRBV12-4 and TRBJ2-5, with 7 nucleotides matching TRBD1. With 4 bases clipped from V and 6 bases from J, the junction kept 5 bases outside the gene matches. The CDR3 runs 13 residues. The CDR3 loop reads CASSYDRVQTQYF. DNA for the CDR3: TGTGCCAGCAGTTACGACAGGGTACAGACCCAGTACTTC.

The CDR3 nucleotides are TGTGCCAGCAGTTTATTCTTCAGGGGTGGCAATCAGCCCCAGCATTTT. Residues: CASSLFFRGGNQPQHF. The chain uses TRBV27 and TRBJ1-5, with D possibly TRBD1 on 6 matching bases. The CDR3 contains 16 residues. Trimming left V 1 base short and J 2 bases short, with 12 bases between. Germline V gene sequence: CDR1 MNHEY, CDR2 SMNVEV (reference sequence).

In its sample, this clonotype was seen many times. The chain recombines TRBV29-1 with TRBJ1-2; D gene ambiguous. This CDR3 region has 13 residues. The germline V gene encodes CDR1 SQVTM and CDR2 ANQGSEA. Trimming stripped 1 base from V and 4 bases from J, with 10 bases between. CDR3 sequence reads: CSVEGHPGYGYTF. The CDR3, as DNA: TGCAGCGTTGAAGGGCATCCGGGCTATGGCTACACCTTC. Variable domain in full (rest from reference TRBV29-1 and TRBJ1-2): SAVISQKPSRDICQRGTSLTIQCQVDSQVTMMFWYRQQPGQSLTLIATANQGSEATYESGFVIDKFPISRPNLTFSTLTVSNMSPEDSSIYLCSVEGHPGYGYTFGSGTRLTVV.

The J gene is TRBJ1-4, the V gene TRBV4-2; D unresolved. The CDR3 runs 13 residues. V lost 4 bases, J lost 3 bases, and 6 bases lay in between. The germline CDR1 and CDR2 sequences are LGHNA and YNFKEQ. CDR3 in amino acids: CASSLAPNEKLFF. CDR3 sequence (DNA): TGTGCCAGCAGCCTGGCCCCTAATGAAAAACTGTTTTTT.

This rearrangement joins TRBV5-1 to TRBJ1-6, with 7 positions matching TRBD1. CDR3 length: 15 amino acids. The J segment lost 5 bases and the V segment lost 4 bases, leaving 6 bases of the junction unmatched. Germline CDR1 and CDR2: SGHRS and YFSETQ. CDR3 sequence reads: CASSGEGGNNSPLHF. In DNA, the CDR3 is TGCGCCAGCAGCGGGGAAGGGGGCAATAATTCACCCCTCCACTTT.

V usage is TRBV6-5 and J usage is TRBJ2-1; perhaps TRBD1 as D (5 bases). The CDR3 loop spans 11 amino acids. Trimming left V 6 bases short and J 8 bases short, with 8 bases between. Germline loops: CDR1 MNHEY, CDR2 SVGAGI. CDR3: CASRSGHEQFF. The CDR3 nucleotides are TGTGCCAGCAGGTCAGGGCATGAGCAGTTCTTC.

This clonotype showed up just a few times. The genes are TRBV7-8 and TRBJ1-5, with unresolved D. Germline V gene lookup returns CDR1 SGHVS and CDR2 FQNEAQ. The CDR3 extends over 16 amino acids. V lost 5 bases, J lost 0 bases, and 14 bases lay in between. The CDR3: CASSRDPPNSNQPQHF. The DNA of the CDR3 is TGTGCCAGCAGCCGAGATCCACCGAATAGCAATCAGCCCCAGCATTTT.

The chain combines TRBV28 with TRBJ2-7; tentatively, D is TRBD1 or TRBD2 (5 bases each). The germline V gene encodes CDR1 MDHEN and CDR2 SYDVKM. V lost 2 bases, J lost 6 bases, and 17 bases lay in between. The CDR3 extends over 15 amino acids. The CDR3 spells CASSLLSGRDTEQYF. CDR3 nucleotide sequence: TGTGCCAGCAGTTTACTGAGCGGCAGGGATACCGAGCAGTACTTC.

Ten or more counts support this clonotype. The J gene is TRBJ2-7, the V gene TRBV9; either TRBD1 or TRBD2 may supply D (5 bases each). Germline-derived CDR1 and CDR2 are SGDLS and YYNGEE. The V end was cut by 3 bases, the J end by 5 bases, with 27 bases between. CDR3 length: 18 residues. This CDR3 reads CASSAIHVPGLLSNEQYF. The CDR3 region has the DNA TGTGCCAGCAGCGCGATCCACGTCCCGGGGCTTCTTTCGAACGAGCAGTACTTC.

This clonotype has a handful of counts. This rearrangement joins TRBV5-1 to TRBJ2-5, with 7 nucleotides matching TRBD2. There are 15 residues in the CDR3. The trim removed 2 bases at V and 1 base at J, leaving 5 bases unmatched. Per the germline V gene, CDR1 is SGHRS and CDR2 is YFSETQ. The CDR3 here is CASSFRTRLQETQYF. CDR3 DNA: TGCGCCAGCAGCTTCCGGACTAGGCTCCAAGAGACCCAGTACTTC. Full variable domain (outside the CDR3, taken from reference TRBV5-1 and TRBJ2-5): KAGVTQTPRYLIKTRGQQVTLSCSPISGHRSVSWYQQTPGQGLQFLFEYFSETQRNKGNFPGRFSGRQFSNSRSEMNVSTLELGDSALYLCASSFRTRLQETQYFGPGTRLLVL.

The sample holds a few counts of this clonotype. V usage is TRBV5-1 and J usage is TRBJ2-1, with D perhaps TRBD2 (5 bases). The CDR3 covers 17 residues. V was shortened by 0 bases and J by 4 bases, with 17 bases between the two germline ends. CDR1 SGHRS and CDR2 YFSETQ come from the germline V gene. CDR3 protein: CASSLDGTRASYNEQFF. Written as DNA, the CDR3 is TGCGCCAGCAGCTTGGACGGAACGCGGGCTTCTTACAATGAGCAGTTCTTC.

This clonotype was recorded a few times. The V and J genes are TRBV10-3 and TRBJ2-6; D not resolved. The CDR3 runs to 17 residues. The V end was cut by 2 bases, the J end by 0 bases, with 11 bases between. Germline assignment: CDR1 ENHRY and CDR2 SYGVKD. CDR3 coding DNA: TGTGCCATCAGTGAGCCGATCGTATCCTCTGGGGCCAACGTCCTGACTTTC. As protein: CAISEPIVSSGANVLTF.

The V gene is TRBV5-2, the J gene TRBJ2-7. TRBV5-2 is noted as a pseudogene. The CDR3 extends over 12 amino acids. The CDR3 protein is CASSLISGEQYF. The CDR3 region has the DNA TGTGCCAGCAGCTTGATAAGTGGCGAGCAGTACTTC.

The chain is built from TRBV4-3 and TRBJ1-2; 8 bases are a match to TRBD1. This CDR3 has 16 amino acids. The V gene's germline CDR1 is LGHNA and CDR2 YSLEER. The V gene end was trimmed by 1 base and the J gene end by 8 bases; junction bases not matched to a gene: 12. The CDR3 DNA sequence: TGCGCCAGCAGCCAAGGATATCGGACAGGGCGTAGCGGCTACACCTTC. It yields the protein CASSQGYRTGRSGYTF.

J is TRBJ2-2 and V is TRBV4-3; 8 bases fit TRBD2. Germline trimming cut 3 bases from V and 0 bases from J; bases unmatched to any gene: 3. Germline CDR1 LGHNA, CDR2 YSLEER. The CDR3 length is 16 residues. The CDR3 DNA reads TGCGCCAGCAGCCACACTAGCGGTTCGAACACCGGGGAGCTGTTTTTT. Translating it yields CASSHTSGSNTGELFF.

This clonotype showed up just a few times. The CDR3 sequence: CASSPQTGATYEQYF. The CDR3, as DNA: TGTGCCAGCAGTCCACAGACAGGGGCTACCTACGAGCAGTACTTC. The V call is TRBV28, the J call TRBJ2-7; 8 nucleotides align to TRBD1. CDR3 length equals 15 residues. The germline CDR1 and CDR2 sequences are MDHEN and SYDVKM. Losses at the gene ends were 5 bases for V and 2 bases for J; bases not matched to a gene: 8.

Only a few counts were recorded for this clonotype. The chain joins TRBV5-1 to TRBJ2-2; D tentatively reads TRBD1 or TRBD2 (5 bases each). The CDR3 contains 15 residues. In germline, CDR1 is SGHRS, CDR2 YFSETQ. V was pared by 3 bases and J by 7 bases, with 16 bases between. This CDR3 is CASSSILAGGGELFF. The CDR3, as DNA: TGCGCCAGCAGCTCGATTCTGGCTGGGGGCGGGGAGCTGTTTTTT.

The rearrangement joins TRBV20-1 to TRBJ2-2; 11 bases are a match to TRBD1. This CDR3 spans 15 amino acids. Trimming cost V 8 bases and J 5 bases; bases outside gene matches: 10. Germline CDR1 and CDR2: DFQATT and SNEGSKA (reference sequence). The CDR3 reads CSTTVGTGGTGELFF. The CDR3 region has the DNA TGCAGTACTACGGTCGGGACAGGGGGGACCGGGGAGCTGTTTTTT.

This chain links TRBV9 with TRBJ2-7, with a weak D call TRBD2 (6 bases). CDR3 length: 14 amino acids. The germline V gene has CDR1 SGDLS and CDR2 YYNGEE. V lost 3 bases and J lost 2, with 12 bases in between. CDR3 nucleotide sequence: TGTGCCAGCAGCGGTGGCGGGGTCCCCTACGAGCAGTACTTC. As protein: CASSGGGVPYEQYF.

The DNA of the CDR3 is TGTGCCAGCAGGAGACGGGACACCTACACCGGGGAGCTGTTTTTT. It translates to CASRRRDTYTGELFF. The chain is built from TRBV12-3 or TRBV12-4 and TRBJ2-2; the D gene is possibly TRBD1 (6 bases). Trimming took 6 bases from V and 3 from J, leaving 14 bases between them. This CDR3 spans 15 amino acids.

With respect to this clonotype: A junction end diverges from the germline sequence, so it may reflect a read error. This chain connects TRBV3-1 to TRBJ2-7; D gene ambiguous. This CDR3 has 15 residues. Germline CDR1 and CDR2: LGHDT and YNNKEL (reference sequence). The CDR3 spells CASSQVRLNSCEQYF. CDR3 DNA: TGTGCCAGCAGCCAAGTTAGGCTAAACTCCTGCGAGCAGTACTTC.

This chain links TRBV7-8 with TRBJ2-7, with 7 nucleotides matching TRBD2. The junction had 13 bases not matched to a gene; V was cut back by 8 bases and J by 6 bases. The CDR3 contains 14 residues. Germline V CDR1 and CDR2: SGHVS, FQNEAQ. CDR3 bases: TGTGCCAGCGCCTGGCGGGAGTATTTAGCCGAGCAGTACTTC. It yields the protein CASAWREYLAEQYF.

The gene calls are TRBV6-2 or TRBV6-3 and TRBJ2-2, with TRBD2 matching over 8 bases. The germline gives CDR1 MNHEY, CDR2 SVGEGT. V lost 6 bases, J lost 2 bases, and 2 bases stayed unmatched. The CDR3 loop spans 14 amino acids. The CDR3 nucleotides read TGTGCCAGCAGGCGGGAGGCTAACACCGGGGAGCTGTTTTTT. It is translated as CASRREANTGELFF.

This clonotype was seen only a few times. J is TRBJ1-4 and V is TRBV7-9; TRBD1 agrees at 7 bases. The V segment lost 4 bases and the J segment 4 bases; nucleotides outside the gene matches: 9. Germline V gene lookup returns CDR1 SEHNR and CDR2 FQNEAQ (reference sequence). This CDR3 comprises 16 residues. The CDR3, as DNA: TGTGCCAGCAGCTCAACTAACAGGGGTCATAATGAAAAACTGTTTTTT. Protein product: CASSSTNRGHNEKLFF.

A few counts support this clonotype. The chain carries TRBV20-1 and TRBJ2-1; no clear D gene. The V end was cut by 0 bases, the J end by 9 bases, with 6 bases between. CDR3 size: 11 residues. In germline, CDR1 is DFQATT, CDR2 SNEGSKA (reference sequence). Here the CDR3 DNA reads TGCAGTGCTAGAGACCTGGGTGAGCAGTTCTTC. Translating gives CSARDLGEQFF.

CDR3 nucleotides: TGCAGTGCTAGAGTTGGAGGGTTAACCCAGTACTTC. It encodes CSARVGGLTQYF. V and J are TRBV20-1 and TRBJ2-5, with a tentative D call TRBD2 (6 bases). This CDR3 region has 12 residues. Germline lookup yields CDR1 DFQATT and CDR2 SNEGSKA (reference sequence). V lost 1 base and J 8 bases, leaving 11 bases between the germline ends.